This T cell receptor beta chain is from a study of blood T cell repertoires in COVID-19. Study in general: Acute and convalescent COVID-19 samples came from the United States, Italy and Spain. Sources were T cells, B-cell-depleted T cells, or PBMCs; the material itself was cDNA or gDNA.

The CDR3 covers 17 residues. Germline loops: CDR1 SQVTM, CDR2 ANQGSEA. The ends lost 2 bases at V and 2 bases at J; junction bases unmatched: 7. The repertoire was sequenced with immunoSEQ multiplex PCR; TCRdb's copy has only in-frame clones and lacks some. The sample records 200,000 to 300,000 clones, 88% being singletons. This clonotype was sampled from a man aged 55 to 70 who had recovered from COVID-19. The chain couples TRBV29-1 to TRBJ1-6, with TRBD1 matching 9 bases. Sequencing was done on a sample of peripheral blood. The CDR3 protein is CSVEPRTGDTYNSPLHF. CDR3 DNA: TGCAGCGTTGAACCGAGGACAGGGGACACCTATAATTCACCCCTCCACTTT. Full variable domain (missing parts from reference TRBV29-1 and TRBJ1-6): SAVISQKPSRDICQRGTSLTIQCQVDSQVTMMFWYRQQPGQSLTLIATANQGSEATYESGFVIDKFPISRPNLTFSTLTVSNMSPEDSSIYLCSVEPRTGDTYNSPLHFGNGTRLTVT.